The text below deals with one T cell receptor beta chain. Its recognized antigen is unknown. The sample holds no much larger clone one base away, and base qualities are not on file. Genomic DNA was extracted from sorted cells with the Quick-DNA Microprep Kit. Amplification of TCRbeta DNA was done with the immunoSEQ hsTCRbeta kit, following the protocol from the manufacturer. TCRbeta libraries were sequenced on an Illumina MiSeq instrument. The authors' pipeline ran thus. After out-of-frame sequences were removed, 2 million to 2.5 million distinct TCRbeta sequences remained, averaging approximately 67,000 per individual. Each individual was scored according to the count of 160 or so previously reported CMV-associated TCRbeta sequences and the total productive distinct TCRbeta count. A beta-binomial model was reimplemented in Python, and scikit-learn random forests with default parameters were trained on US cohort data. Classifier performance on the Belgian cohort was reported as the median AUC with percentile confidence intervals calculated over 10,000 bootstrap iterations. Here the immuneACCESS table is served through TCRdb, limited to in-frame sequences with V and J called. Missing clones are a known gap in these copies; in checked studies unresolved V genes cover under half, and the rest lacks a known reason. D and trimming were read from the DNA, whereas the V and J calls and clone size are those reported in that table. In this sample the table shows 30,000 to 45,000 clones, around 80% of which occur a single time. Approximately 5.3% of the sample goes to the ten largest clones.

CDR3 length: 10 amino acids, cysteine to phenylalanine. This entry keeps only the CDR3 DNA: 30 bases, framed from base 1. V loses 7 bases, J loses 8 bases, and the germline ends lie 8 bases apart. Single viable CD3+CD4+CD8-CD45RO+ cells were sorted as memory CD4+ T cells on a FACSAria II. To determine CMV serostatus, a Roche Elecsys assay was used that detects serum IgG against CMV pp150, pp28, p38 and p52. After the samples were thawed, total CD4+ T cells were enriched through positive selection using CD4 magnetic microbeads. The samples came from a different study that was designed specifically to examine the CD4+ T cell memory repertoire. Peripheral blood mononuclear cells were isolated and cryopreserved according to standard operating procedures, and serum was kept at -80 degrees C. The staining relied on CD3-PerCP (BW264/56), CD4-APC (RPA-T4), CD45RO-PE (UCHT1) and CD8-Pacific Orange (3B5) antibodies, and Sytox blue was used to exclude non-viable cells.

This record comes from a study of memory CD4+ T cells and cytomegalovirus serostatus (dated by TCRdb to the late 2010s). Study-wide context: The roughly 35 healthy Belgian adults in the cohort included 9 who were CMV seropositive and some 25 who were CMV seronegative. To replicate a published TCR-based CMV serostatus classifier, the researchers sequenced the CD4+ memory TCRbeta repertoires of a Belgian cohort whose cytomegalovirus serostatus was known. Summary of the overall study and its limitations: Only CD4+CD45RO+ memory cells were sequenced, in contrast to the original study, in which naive and memory CD4+ and CD8+ populations were covered. A median bootstrapped AUC of almost 0.96 with a 95% CI of 0.76-1.00 was achieved on the Belgian cohort by the original-framework classifier. For CMV serostatus prediction, a median bootstrapped AUC of about 0.96 was reached with the original framework, and a median bootstrapped AUC of approximately 0.89 was reached with a US-trained random forest. The results were interpreted as suggesting that the CMV-associated TCR signature is largely present in the CD4+ memory repertoire. Of 164 previously reported CMV-associated TCRbeta sequences, over 65 appeared in the CD4+ memory repertoires, each in one to five individuals.

The rearranged chain carries TRBV23-1 and TRBJ1-2; the D gene is unclear. TRBV23-1 is assigned to the ORF class and has an uncertain function. The sequence came from an adult in good health and CMV-seropositive. Sequencing was done on a sample of memory CD4+ T cells from blood. For the CDR3, the sequence is CASIDDGYTF. The DNA sequence reads TGCGCCAGCATCGACGACGGCTACACCTTC.